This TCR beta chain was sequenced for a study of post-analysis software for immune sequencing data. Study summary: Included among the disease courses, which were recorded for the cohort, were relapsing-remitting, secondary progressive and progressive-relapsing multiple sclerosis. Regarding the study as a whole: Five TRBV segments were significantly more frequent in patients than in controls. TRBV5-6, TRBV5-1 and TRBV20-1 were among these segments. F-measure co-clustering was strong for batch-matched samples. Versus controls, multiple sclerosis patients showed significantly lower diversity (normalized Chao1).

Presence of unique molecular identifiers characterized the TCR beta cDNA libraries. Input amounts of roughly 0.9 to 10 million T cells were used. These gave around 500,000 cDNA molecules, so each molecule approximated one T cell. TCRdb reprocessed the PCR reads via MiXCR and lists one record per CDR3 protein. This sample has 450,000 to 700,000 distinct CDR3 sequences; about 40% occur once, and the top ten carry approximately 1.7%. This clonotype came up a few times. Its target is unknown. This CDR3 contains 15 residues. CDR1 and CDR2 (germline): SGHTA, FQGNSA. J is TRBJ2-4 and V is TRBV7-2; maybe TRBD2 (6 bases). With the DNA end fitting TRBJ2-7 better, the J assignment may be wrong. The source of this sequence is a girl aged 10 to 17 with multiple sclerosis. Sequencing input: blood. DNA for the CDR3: TGTGCCAGCAGCTTTACGGCGGGATCTACCTACGAGCAGTACTTC. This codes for CASSFTAGSTYEQYF.